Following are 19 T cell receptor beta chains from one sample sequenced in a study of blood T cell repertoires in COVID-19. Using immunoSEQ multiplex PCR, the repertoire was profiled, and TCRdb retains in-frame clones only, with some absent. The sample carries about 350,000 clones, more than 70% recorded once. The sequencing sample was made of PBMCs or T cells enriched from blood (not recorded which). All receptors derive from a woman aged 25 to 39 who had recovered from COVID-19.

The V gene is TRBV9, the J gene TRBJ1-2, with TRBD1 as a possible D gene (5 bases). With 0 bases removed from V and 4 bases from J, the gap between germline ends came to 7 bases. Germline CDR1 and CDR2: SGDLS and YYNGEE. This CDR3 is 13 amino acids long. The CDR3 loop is CASSVVDSYGYTF. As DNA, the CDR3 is TGTGCCAGCAGCGTAGTAGACAGCTATGGCTACACCTTC.

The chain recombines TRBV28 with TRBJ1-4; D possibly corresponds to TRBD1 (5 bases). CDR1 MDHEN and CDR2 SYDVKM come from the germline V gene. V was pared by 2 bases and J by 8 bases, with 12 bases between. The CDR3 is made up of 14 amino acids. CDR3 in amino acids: CASSLEGGGEKLFF. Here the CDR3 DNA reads TGTGCCAGCAGTTTAGAAGGCGGGGGGGAAAAACTGTTTTTT.

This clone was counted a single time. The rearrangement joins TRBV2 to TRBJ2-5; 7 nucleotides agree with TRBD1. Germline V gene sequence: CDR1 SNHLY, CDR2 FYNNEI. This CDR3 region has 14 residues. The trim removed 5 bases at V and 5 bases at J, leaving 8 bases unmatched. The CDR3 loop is CASSPTDRRETQYF. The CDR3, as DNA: TGTGCCAGCAGTCCTACGGACAGGAGGGAGACCCAGTACTTC.

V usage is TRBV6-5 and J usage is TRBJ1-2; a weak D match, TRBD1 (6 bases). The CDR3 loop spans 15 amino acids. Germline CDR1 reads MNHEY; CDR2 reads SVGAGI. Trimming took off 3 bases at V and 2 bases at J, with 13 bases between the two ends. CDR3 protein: CASSYTGGSNYGYTF. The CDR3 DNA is TGTGCCAGCAGTTATACTGGGGGCTCAAACTATGGCTACACCTTC.

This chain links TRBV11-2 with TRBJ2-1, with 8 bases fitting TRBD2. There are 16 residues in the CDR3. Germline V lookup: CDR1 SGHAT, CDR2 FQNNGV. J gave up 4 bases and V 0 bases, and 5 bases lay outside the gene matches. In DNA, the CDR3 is TGTGCCAGCAGCTTAGATCCGGGGGGGACGTACAATGAGCAGTTCTTC. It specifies CASSLDPGGTYNEQFF.

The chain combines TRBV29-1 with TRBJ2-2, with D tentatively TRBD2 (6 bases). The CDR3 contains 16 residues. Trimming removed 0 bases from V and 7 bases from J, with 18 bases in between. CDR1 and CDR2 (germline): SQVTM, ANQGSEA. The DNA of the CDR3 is TGCAGCGTTGAAGAGGTCCGCTCGGGAGAGGGCGGGGAGCTGTTTTTT. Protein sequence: CSVEEVRSGEGGELFF.

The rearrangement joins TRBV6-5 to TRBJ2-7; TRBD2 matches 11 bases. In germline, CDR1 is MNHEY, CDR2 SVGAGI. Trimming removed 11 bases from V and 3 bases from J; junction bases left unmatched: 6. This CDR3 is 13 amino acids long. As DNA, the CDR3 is TGTGCCTGTCGGACTAGCGGGTTCTACGAGCAGTACTTC. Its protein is CACRTSGFYEQYF.

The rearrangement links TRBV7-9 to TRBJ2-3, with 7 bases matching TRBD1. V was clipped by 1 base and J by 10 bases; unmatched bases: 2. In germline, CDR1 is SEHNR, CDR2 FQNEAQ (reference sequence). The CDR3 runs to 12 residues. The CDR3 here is CASSLETGPQYF. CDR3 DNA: TGTGCCAGCAGCTTAGAGACAGGGCCGCAGTATTTT.

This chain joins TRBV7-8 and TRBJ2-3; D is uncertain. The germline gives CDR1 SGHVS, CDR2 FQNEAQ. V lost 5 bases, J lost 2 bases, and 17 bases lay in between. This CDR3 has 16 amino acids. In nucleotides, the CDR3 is TGTGCCAGCAGCACCCAGACTTCCAAACACACAGATACGCAGTATTTT. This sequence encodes CASSTQTSKHTDTQYF.

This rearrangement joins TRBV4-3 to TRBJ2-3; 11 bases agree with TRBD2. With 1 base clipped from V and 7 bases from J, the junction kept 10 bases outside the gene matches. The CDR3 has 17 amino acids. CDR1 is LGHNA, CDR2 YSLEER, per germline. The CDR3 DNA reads TGCGCCAGCAGCCAAGTCTCCGGGACTAGCGGTGGAAATACGCAGTATTTT. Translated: CASSQVSGTSGGNTQYF.

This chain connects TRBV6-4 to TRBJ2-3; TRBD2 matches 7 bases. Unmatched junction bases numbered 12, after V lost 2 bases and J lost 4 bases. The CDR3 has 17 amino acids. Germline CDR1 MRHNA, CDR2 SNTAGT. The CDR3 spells CASSDPRTRKVPDTQYF. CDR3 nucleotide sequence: TGTGCCAGCAGTGACCCCCGGACTAGAAAGGTCCCAGATACGCAGTATTTT.

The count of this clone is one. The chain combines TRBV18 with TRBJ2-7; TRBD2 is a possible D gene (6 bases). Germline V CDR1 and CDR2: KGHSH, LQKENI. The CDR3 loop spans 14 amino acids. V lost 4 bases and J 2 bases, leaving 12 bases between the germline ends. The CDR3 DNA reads TGTGCCAGCTCACGGCCGGGAGCTACCTACGAGCAGTACTTC. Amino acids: CASSRPGATYEQYF.

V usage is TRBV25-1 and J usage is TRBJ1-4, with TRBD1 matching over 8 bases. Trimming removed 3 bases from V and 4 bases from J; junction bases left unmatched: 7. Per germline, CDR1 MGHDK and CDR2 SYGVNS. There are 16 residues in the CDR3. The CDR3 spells CASSDLRQGYNEKLFF. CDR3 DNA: TGTGCCAGCAGTGACCTAAGACAGGGGTATAATGAAAAACTGTTTTTT.

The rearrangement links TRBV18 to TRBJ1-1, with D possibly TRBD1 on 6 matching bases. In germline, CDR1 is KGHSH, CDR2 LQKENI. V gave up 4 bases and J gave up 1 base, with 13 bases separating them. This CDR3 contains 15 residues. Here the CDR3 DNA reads TGTGCCAGCTCACTTTACAGGGATTCGAACACTGAAGCTTTCTTT. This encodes CASSLYRDSNTEAFF.

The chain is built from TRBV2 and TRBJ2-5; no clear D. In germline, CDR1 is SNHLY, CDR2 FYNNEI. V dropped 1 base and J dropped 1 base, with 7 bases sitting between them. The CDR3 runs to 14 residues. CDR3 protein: CASSEEQAQETQYF. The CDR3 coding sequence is TGTGCCAGCAGTGAAGAGCAGGCCCAAGAGACCCAGTACTTC.

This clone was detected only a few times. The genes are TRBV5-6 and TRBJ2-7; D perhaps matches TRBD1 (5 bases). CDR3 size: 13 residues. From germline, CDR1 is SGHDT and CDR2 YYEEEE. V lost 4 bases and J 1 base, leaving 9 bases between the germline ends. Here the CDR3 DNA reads TGTGCCAGCAGCGTAGGACAATCCTACGAGCAGTACTTC. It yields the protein CASSVGQSYEQYF.

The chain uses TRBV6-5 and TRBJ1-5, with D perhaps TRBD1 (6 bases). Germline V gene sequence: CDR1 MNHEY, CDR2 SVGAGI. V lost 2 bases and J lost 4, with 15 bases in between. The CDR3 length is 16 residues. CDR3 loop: CASSYAGTSANQPQHF. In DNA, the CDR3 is TGTGCCAGCAGTTACGCCGGGACAAGCGCTAATCAGCCCCAGCATTTT.

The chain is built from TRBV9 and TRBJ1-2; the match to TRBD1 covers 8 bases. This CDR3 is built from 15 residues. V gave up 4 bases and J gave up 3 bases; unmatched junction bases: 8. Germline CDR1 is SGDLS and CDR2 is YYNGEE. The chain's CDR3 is CASSPGTGAYYGYTF. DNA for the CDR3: TGTGCCAGCAGCCCCGGGACAGGAGCCTACTATGGCTACACCTTC. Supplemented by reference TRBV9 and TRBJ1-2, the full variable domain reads DSGVTQTPKHLITATGQRVTLRCSPRSGDLSVYWYQQSLDQGLQFLIQYYNGEERAKGNILERFSAQQFPDLHSELNLSSLELGDSALYFCASSPGTGAYYGYTFGSGTRLTVV.

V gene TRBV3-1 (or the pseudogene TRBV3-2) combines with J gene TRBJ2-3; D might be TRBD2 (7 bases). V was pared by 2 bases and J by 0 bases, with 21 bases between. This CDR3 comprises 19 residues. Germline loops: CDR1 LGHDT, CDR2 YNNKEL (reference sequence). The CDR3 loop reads CASSQPLSGGLTSTDTQYF. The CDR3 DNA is TGTGCCAGCAGCCAACCCCTCTCCGGGGGGCTCACTAGCACAGATACGCAGTATTTT.